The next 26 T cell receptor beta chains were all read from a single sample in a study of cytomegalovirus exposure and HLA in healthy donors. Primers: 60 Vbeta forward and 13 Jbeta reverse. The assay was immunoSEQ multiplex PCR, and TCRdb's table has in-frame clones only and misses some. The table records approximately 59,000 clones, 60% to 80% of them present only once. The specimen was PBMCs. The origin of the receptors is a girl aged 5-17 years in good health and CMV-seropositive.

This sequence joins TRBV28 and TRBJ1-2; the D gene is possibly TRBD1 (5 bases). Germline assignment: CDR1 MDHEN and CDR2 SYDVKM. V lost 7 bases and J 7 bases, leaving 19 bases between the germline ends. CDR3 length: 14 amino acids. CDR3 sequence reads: CASTQGAGLTGYTF. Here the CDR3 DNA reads TGTGCCAGCACCCAAGGGGCGGGGCTAACTGGCTACACCTTC.

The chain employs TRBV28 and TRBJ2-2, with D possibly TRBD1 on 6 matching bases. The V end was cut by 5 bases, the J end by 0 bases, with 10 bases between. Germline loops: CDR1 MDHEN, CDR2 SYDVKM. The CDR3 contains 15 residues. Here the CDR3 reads CASSVGTPNTGELFF. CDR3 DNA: TGTGCCAGCAGTGTAGGGACACCGAACACCGGGGAGCTGTTTTTT.

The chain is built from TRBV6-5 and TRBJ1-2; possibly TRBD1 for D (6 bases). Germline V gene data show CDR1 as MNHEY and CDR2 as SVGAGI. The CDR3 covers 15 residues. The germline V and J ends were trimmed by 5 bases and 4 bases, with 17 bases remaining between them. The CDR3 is CASSMGAGGSYGYTF. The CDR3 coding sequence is TGTGCCAGCAGTATGGGGGCGGGGGGTTCCTATGGCTACACCTTC.

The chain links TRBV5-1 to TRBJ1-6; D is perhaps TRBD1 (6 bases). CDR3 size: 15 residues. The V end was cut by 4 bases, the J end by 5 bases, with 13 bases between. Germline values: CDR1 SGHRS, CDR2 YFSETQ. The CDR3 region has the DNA TGCGCCAGCAGCGCCCAGGGGAAGGATAATTCACCCCTCCACTTT. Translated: CASSAQGKDNSPLHF.

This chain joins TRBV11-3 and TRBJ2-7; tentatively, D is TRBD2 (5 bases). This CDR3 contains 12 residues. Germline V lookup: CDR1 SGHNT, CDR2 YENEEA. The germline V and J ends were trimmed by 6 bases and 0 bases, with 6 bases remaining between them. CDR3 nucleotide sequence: TGTGCCAGCAGTCGGGGCTCCTACGAGCAGTACTTC. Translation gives CASSRGSYEQYF.

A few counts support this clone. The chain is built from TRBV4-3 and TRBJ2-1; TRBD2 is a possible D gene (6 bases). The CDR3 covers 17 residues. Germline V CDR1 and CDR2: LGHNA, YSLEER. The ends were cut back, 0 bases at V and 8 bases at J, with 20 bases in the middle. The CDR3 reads CASSQDPGWREADEQFF. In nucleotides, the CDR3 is TGCGCCAGCAGCCAAGATCCGGGTTGGAGGGAGGCTGATGAGCAGTTCTTC.

CDR3 bases: TGCAGCGGGTGGGACAACCCTAACACTGAAGCTTTCTTT. Its protein product is CSGWDNPNTEAFF. V is TRBV29-1 and J is TRBJ1-1; tentatively, D is TRBD1 (6 bases). This CDR3 comprises 13 residues. Germline V gives CDR1 SQVTM, CDR2 ANQGSEA. The ends were cut back, 7 bases at V and 2 bases at J, with 14 bases in the middle.

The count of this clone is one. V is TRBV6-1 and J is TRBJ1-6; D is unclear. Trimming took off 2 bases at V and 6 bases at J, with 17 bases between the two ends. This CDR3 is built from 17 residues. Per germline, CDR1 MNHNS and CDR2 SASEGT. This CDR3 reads CASSEKRLDRSNSPLHF. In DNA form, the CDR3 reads TGTGCCAGCAGTGAAAAGCGGTTGGATCGGTCTAATTCACCCCTCCACTTT.

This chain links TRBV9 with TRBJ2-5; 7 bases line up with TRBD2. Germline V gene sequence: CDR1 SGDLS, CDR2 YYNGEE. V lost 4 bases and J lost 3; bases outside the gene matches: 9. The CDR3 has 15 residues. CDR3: CASSISGNLKETQYF. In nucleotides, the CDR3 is TGTGCCAGCAGCATCAGCGGGAACCTTAAAGAGACCCAGTACTTC.

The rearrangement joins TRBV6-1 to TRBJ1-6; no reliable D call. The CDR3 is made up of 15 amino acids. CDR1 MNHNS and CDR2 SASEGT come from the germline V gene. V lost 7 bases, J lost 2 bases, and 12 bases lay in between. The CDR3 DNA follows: TGTGCCAGCACATCGGGAGTAGCCTATAATTCACCCCTCCACTTT. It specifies CASTSGVAYNSPLHF.

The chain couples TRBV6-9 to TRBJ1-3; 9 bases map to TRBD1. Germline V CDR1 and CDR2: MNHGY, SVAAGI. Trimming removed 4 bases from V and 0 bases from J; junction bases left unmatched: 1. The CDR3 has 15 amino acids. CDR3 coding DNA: TGTGCCAGCAGTTTGACAGGGGGCTCTGGAAACACCATATATTTT. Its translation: CASSLTGGSGNTIYF.

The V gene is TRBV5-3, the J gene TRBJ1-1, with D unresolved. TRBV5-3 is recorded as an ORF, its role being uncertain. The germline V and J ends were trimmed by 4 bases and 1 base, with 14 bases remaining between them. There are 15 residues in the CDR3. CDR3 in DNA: TGTGCCAGAAGCCGCCGGGAAAAGGGGAACACTGAAGCTTTCTTT. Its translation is CARSRREKGNTEAFF.

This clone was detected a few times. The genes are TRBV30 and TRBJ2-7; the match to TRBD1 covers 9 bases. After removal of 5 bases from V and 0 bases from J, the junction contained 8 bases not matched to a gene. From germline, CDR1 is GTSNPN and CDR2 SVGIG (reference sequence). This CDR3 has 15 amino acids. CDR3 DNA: TGTGCCTGGGGAGCCGGGACAGGGTTCTCCTACGAGCAGTACTTC. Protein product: CAWGAGTGFSYEQYF.

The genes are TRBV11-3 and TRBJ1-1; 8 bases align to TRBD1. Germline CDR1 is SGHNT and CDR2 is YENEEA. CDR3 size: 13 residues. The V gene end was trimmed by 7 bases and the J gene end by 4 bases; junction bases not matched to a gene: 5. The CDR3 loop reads CASKRQGSTEAFF. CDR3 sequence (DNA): TGTGCCAGCAAGAGACAGGGGAGCACTGAAGCTTTCTTT.

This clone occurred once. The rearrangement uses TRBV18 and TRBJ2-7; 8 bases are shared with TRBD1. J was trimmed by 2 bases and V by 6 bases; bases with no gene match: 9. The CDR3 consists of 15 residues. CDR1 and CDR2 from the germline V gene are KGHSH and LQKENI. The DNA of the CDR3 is TGTGCCAGCTCGCCGAACAGGGGGAACACCTACGAGCAGTACTTC. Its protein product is CASSPNRGNTYEQYF.

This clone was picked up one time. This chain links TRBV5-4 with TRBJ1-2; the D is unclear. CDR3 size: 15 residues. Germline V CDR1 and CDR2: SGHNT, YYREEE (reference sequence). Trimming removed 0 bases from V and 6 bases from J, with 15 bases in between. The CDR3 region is CASSLDSPSLNGYTF. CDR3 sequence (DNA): TGTGCCAGCAGCTTGGATAGTCCGTCGCTGAATGGCTACACCTTC.

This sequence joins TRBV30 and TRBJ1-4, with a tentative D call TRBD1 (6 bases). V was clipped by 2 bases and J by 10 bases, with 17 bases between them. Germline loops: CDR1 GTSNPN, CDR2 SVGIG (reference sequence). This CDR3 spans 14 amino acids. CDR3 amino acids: CAWSITGNGVKLFF. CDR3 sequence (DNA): TGTGCCTGGAGTATTACAGGGAATGGAGTAAAACTGTTTTTT.

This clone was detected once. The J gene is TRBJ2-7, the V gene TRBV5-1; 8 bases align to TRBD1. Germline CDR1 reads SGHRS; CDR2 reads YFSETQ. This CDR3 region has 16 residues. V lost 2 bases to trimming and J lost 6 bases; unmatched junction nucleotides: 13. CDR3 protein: CASSFLSGGASREQYF. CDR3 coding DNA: TGCGCCAGCAGCTTCTTATCAGGGGGCGCGTCACGCGAGCAGTACTTC.

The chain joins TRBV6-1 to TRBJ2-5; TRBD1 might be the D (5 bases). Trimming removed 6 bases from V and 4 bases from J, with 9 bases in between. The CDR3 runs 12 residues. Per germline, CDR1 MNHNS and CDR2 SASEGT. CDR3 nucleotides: TGTGCCAGCAGCAGGGTTTTAGAGACCCAGTACTTC. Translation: CASSRVLETQYF.

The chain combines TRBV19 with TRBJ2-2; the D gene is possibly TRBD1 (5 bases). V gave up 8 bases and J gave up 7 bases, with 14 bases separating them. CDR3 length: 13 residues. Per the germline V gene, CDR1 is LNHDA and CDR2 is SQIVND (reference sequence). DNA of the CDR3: TGTGCCAGTCGTTCAAACAGGAACGGGGAGCTGTTTTTT. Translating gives CASRSNRNGELFF.

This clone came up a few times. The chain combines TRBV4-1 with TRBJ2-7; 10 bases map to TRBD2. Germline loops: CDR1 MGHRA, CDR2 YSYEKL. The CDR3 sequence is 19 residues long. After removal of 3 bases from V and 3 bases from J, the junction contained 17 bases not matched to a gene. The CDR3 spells CASSQEASTTSGLSYEQYF. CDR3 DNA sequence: TGCGCCAGCAGCCAGGAAGCCTCGACGACTAGCGGGTTAAGCTACGAGCAGTACTTC.

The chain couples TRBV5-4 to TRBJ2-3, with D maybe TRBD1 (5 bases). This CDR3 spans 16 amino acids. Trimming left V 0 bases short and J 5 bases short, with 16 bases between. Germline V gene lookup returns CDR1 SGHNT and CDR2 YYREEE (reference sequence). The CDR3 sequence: CASSLGAGKAEDTQYF. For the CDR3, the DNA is TGTGCCAGCAGCTTGGGAGCAGGGAAGGCGGAAGATACGCAGTATTTT.

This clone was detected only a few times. CDR3 protein: CASSLDGTASTDTQYF. The CDR3 DNA reads as TGCGCCAGCAGCTTGGACGGGACAGCTAGCACAGATACGCAGTATTTT. The V and J genes are TRBV5-1 and TRBJ2-3, with TRBD1 matching 7 bases. The CDR3 contains 16 residues. Germline V lookup: CDR1 SGHRS, CDR2 YFSETQ. Trimming at V came to 0 bases and at J to 0 bases, leaving 4 bases not matched to a gene.

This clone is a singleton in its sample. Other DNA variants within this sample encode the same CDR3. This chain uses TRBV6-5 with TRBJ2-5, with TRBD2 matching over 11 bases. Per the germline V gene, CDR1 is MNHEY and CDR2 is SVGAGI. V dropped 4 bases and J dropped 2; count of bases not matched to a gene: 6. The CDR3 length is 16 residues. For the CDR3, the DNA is TGTGCCAGCAGTTCTCTAGCGGGAGGTAATCAAGAGACCCAGTACTTC. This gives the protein CASSSLAGGNQETQYF.

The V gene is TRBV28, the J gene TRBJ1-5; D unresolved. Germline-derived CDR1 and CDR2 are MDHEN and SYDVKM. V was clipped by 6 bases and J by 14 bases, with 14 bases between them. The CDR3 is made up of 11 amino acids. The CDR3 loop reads CASSSRGVEHF. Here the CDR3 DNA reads TGTGCCAGCAGCTCGCGGGGAGTTGAGCATTTT.

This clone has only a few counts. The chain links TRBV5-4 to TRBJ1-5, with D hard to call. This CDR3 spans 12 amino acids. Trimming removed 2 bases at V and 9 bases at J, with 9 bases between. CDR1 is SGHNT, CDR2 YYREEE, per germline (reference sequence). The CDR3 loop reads CASSLLDGPQHF. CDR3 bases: TGTGCCAGCAGCTTACTAGACGGGCCCCAGCATTTT.